The 2 T cell receptor beta chains reported below all come from one sample, sequenced in a study of T cell repertoires in cytomegalovirus infection (dated by TCRdb to the late 2010s). Sequencer: Illumina HiSeq 1500. TCRdb reprocessing: public reads trimmed at Q25 with fastp, clones called with MiXCR, in-frame beta chains kept. Rows merge per CDR3 protein into single entries with the most common DNA and genes. The table for this sample lists 450,000 to 600,000 distinct CDR3 sequences; more than 40% of them were counted only once. Together, the top ten hold about 39% of the sample. For these TCRs, the target antigens are not known. This sample's treatment or condition label indicates: in vitro stimulation with specific CMV peptide epitopes to enrich CMV-specific T cells. Material: cultured PBMCs, obtained from culture after CMV antigen stimulation. All receptors come from a human donor in good health (CMV status not recorded). Some clones in this sample may be carry-over from other donors' samples.

The CDR3 DNA sequence: TGTGCCACCAGCAGTTTGGGGGGGTACACTGAAGCTTTCTTT. Its protein product is CATSSLGGYTEAFF. V gene TRBV15 combines with J gene TRBJ1-1; TRBD1 is a possible D gene (5 bases). Trimming pared 3 bases from V and 3 bases from J, leaving 11 bases between. Germline loops: CDR1 LNHNV, CDR2 YYDKDF (reference sequence). The CDR3 has 14 amino acids.

This clonotype has more than one count but fewer than ten. This chain links TRBV12-3 or TRBV12-4 with TRBJ2-2, with D maybe TRBD2 (6 bases). CDR3 length equals 15 residues. V lost 6 bases, J lost 2 bases, and 13 bases lay in between. CDR3 coding DNA: TGTGCCAGCAGCCGCGGACTATTTAACACCGGGGAGCTGTTTTTT. It yields the protein CASSRGLFNTGELFF.